The 14 T cell receptor beta chains in this list originate from one sample, sequenced in a study of cytomegalovirus exposure and HLA in healthy donors. Amplification used 60 Vbeta primers and 13 Jbeta primers. This table comes from immunoSEQ multiplex PCR, and its TCRdb copy is limited to in-frame clones, with some not included. In total, the table holds some 200,000 clones. Sequenced sample: PBMCs. The receptors were gathered from a woman under 30 in good health and CMV-seropositive.

The J gene is TRBJ2-2, the V gene TRBV5-1, with D possibly being TRBD2 (5 bases). CDR3 length: 15 residues. V was cut by 0 bases and J by 5 bases, with 11 bases left in between. Germline CDR1 and CDR2: SGHRS and YFSETQ. For the CDR3, the DNA is TGCGCCAGCAGCTTGGAGGTTACGGGGACCGGGGAGCTGTTTTTT. This gives the protein CASSLEVTGTGELFF.

The J gene is TRBJ1-2, the V gene TRBV4-3, with a tentative D call TRBD1 (6 bases). Trimming took 4 bases from V and 1 from J, leaving 13 bases between them. Germline V gene data show CDR1 as LGHNA and CDR2 as YSLEER. This CDR3 comprises 15 residues. CDR3 sequence: CASSRTVDFNYGYTF. The DNA for the CDR3 is TGCGCCAGCAGCCGGACAGTAGATTTTAACTATGGCTACACCTTC.

The chain is built from TRBV5-1 and TRBJ2-2; 8 nucleotides line up with TRBD2. CDR3 size: 14 residues. Germline-derived CDR1 and CDR2 are SGHRS and YFSETQ. The J segment lost 1 base and the V segment lost 5 bases, leaving 1 base of the junction unmatched. Written as DNA, the CDR3 is TGCGCCAGCAGTACTAGCGGGAACACCGGGGAGCTGTTTTTT. Translated: CASSTSGNTGELFF.

The V and J genes are TRBV15 and TRBJ2-3, with TRBD1 matching over 9 bases. V shed 1 base and J 0 bases; nucleotides not matched to a gene: 5. The CDR3 has 17 residues. From germline, CDR1 is LNHNV and CDR2 YYDKDF (reference sequence). CDR3 in amino acids: CATSRVWGTGSTDTQYF. CDR3 bases: TGTGCCACCAGCAGAGTATGGGGGACAGGGAGCACAGATACGCAGTATTTT. Variable domain in full (rest from reference TRBV15 and TRBJ2-3): DAMVIQNPRYQVTQFGKPVTLSCSQTLNHNVMYWYQQKSSQAPKLLFHYYDKDFNNEADTPDNFQSRRPNTSFCFLDIRSPGLGDTAMYLCATSRVWGTGSTDTQYFGPGTRLTVL.

The V and J genes are TRBV5-4 and TRBJ2-7; 9 positions match TRBD2. Trimming took 0 bases from V and 7 from J; bases not matched to a gene: 11. The CDR3 spans 16 residues. Looked up from germline, CDR1 is SGHNT and CDR2 is YYREEE (reference sequence). The CDR3: CASSLDGGRAFTEQYF. The CDR3 nucleotides read TGTGCCAGCAGCTTGGACGGCGGGAGGGCCTTTACGGAGCAGTACTTC.

The chain has TRBV5-6 and TRBJ2-1; the match to TRBD2 covers 13 bases. The J segment lost 5 bases and the V segment lost 3 bases, leaving 2 bases of the junction unmatched. The germline CDR1 and CDR2 sequences are SGHDT and YYEEEE. This CDR3 is built from 15 residues. The CDR3 sequence: CASSSGLAGDNEQFF. DNA for the CDR3: TGTGCCAGCAGCTCCGGACTAGCGGGGGACAATGAGCAGTTCTTC.

DNA of the CDR3: TGTGCCAGTAGTACCGGGACAGGGACCTACGAGCAGTACTTC. Translating gives CASSTGTGTYEQYF. J is TRBJ2-7 and V is TRBV19; 9 bases agree with TRBD1. CDR1 LNHDA and CDR2 SQIVND come from the germline V gene (reference sequence). This CDR3 comprises 14 residues. V shed 4 bases and J 2 bases; nucleotides not matched to a gene: 3. The full variable domain, rest sourced from reference TRBV19 and TRBJ2-7, is DGGITQSPKYLFRKEGQNVTLSCEQNLNHDAMYWYRQDPGQGLRLIYYSQIVNDFQKGDIAEGYSVSREKKESFPLTVTSAQKNPTAFYLCASSTGTGTYEQYFGPGTRLTVT.

The chain combines TRBV21-1 with TRBJ1-2; whether TRBD1, the table's D call, matches the DNA was not checked. TRBV21-1 is classified as a pseudogene. The CDR3 loop spans 20 amino acids. As DNA, the CDR3 is TGTGCCAGCAGCAAAAGGGAACCCCCCCGGGACAGGGGGAAGAGGGATGGCTACACCTTC. Encoded protein: CASSKREPPRDRGKRDGYTF.

This sequence joins TRBV27 and TRBJ2-3; the D gene is possibly TRBD2 (5 bases). CDR1 is MNHEY and CDR2 is SMNVEV in the germline V gene (reference sequence). V lost 6 bases to trimming and J lost 6 bases, with 22 bases between them. CDR3 length: 16 amino acids. Here the CDR3 DNA reads TGTGCCAGCAGCTTGAGGGCCGAGGGCTCAATCGATACGCAGTATTTT. Amino acid sequence: CASSLRAEGSIDTQYF.

V gene TRBV4-2 combines with J gene TRBJ1-6; possibly TRBD1 for D (5 bases). The CDR3 is 14 amino acids. Germline-derived CDR1 and CDR2 are LGHNA and YNFKEQ. The V gene lost 1 base and the J gene lost 12 bases, with 13 bases spanning the gap. The CDR3 loop is CASSQAADSLPLHF. The CDR3 region has the DNA TGTGCCAGCAGCCAAGCCGCCGACAGTTTACCCCTCCACTTT.

V is TRBV7-2 and J is TRBJ1-1; tentative D call: TRBD1 (5 bases). V was cut by 1 base and J by 8 bases, with 14 bases left in between. CDR1 is SGHTA, CDR2 FQGNSA, per germline. This CDR3 contains 14 residues. This CDR3 reads CASSLGGRRREAFF. The CDR3 DNA is TGTGCCAGCAGCTTAGGGGGCCGCCGAAGGGAAGCTTTCTTT.

The J gene is TRBJ2-7, the V gene TRBV29-1; D is perhaps TRBD1 (6 bases). The germline V gene encodes CDR1 SQVTM and CDR2 ANQGSEA. The CDR3 runs 13 residues. V was cut by 5 bases and J by 6 bases, with 17 bases left in between. The CDR3 region has the DNA TGCAGCGTTAAAGGGGCCGGGACATTCGAGCAGTACTTC. Translation gives CSVKGAGTFEQYF.

The chain combines TRBV2 with TRBJ2-1, with unresolved D. Looked up from germline, CDR1 is SNHLY and CDR2 is FYNNEI. CDR3 size: 11 residues. The ends were cut back, 8 bases at V and 7 bases at J, with 9 bases in the middle. The CDR3 protein is CASRLWNEQFF. The CDR3 bases are TGTGCCAGCCGACTTTGGAATGAGCAGTTCTTC. Supplemented by reference TRBV2 and TRBJ2-1, the full variable domain reads EPEVTQTPSHQVTQMGQEVILRCVPISNHLYFYWYRQILGQKVEFLVSFYNNEISEKSEIFDDQFSVERPDGSNFTLKIRSTKLEDSAMYFCASRLWNEQFFGPGTRLTVL.

The chain couples TRBV15 to TRBJ2-2, with D maybe TRBD1 (5 bases). CDR1 is LNHNV, CDR2 YYDKDF, per germline (reference sequence). The CDR3 has 15 amino acids. The ends were cut back, 0 bases at V and 7 bases at J, with 12 bases in the middle. The CDR3 region has the DNA TGTGCCACCAGCAGAGAAGCAGGGTCTTACGGGGAGCTGTTTTTT. Amino acid sequence: CATSREAGSYGELFF.